The clone carrying this TCR beta chain has a single count. The repertoire was sequenced with immunoSEQ multiplex PCR; TCRdb's copy has only in-frame clones and lacks some. The table records roughly 2,500,000 clones, roughly 93% of them present only once. V gave up 3 bases and J gave up 2 bases, with 14 bases separating them. Per germline, CDR1 MGHRA and CDR2 YSYEKL. This CDR3 region has 16 residues. The data belong to a study of shared clonotypes between healthy human individuals. The chain carries TRBV4-1 and TRBJ2-4, with TRBD2 as a possible D gene (6 bases). Sequenced sample: naive CD4+ T cells from PBMCs. The sample's subset: CD45RA+ positively selected. This TCR derives from a man younger than 35 in good health. Some clones in this sample may be carry-over from other donors' samples. This chain's CDR3 is CASSQGVGGTKNIQYF. The CDR3 DNA follows: TGCGCCAGCAGCCAGGGCGTGGGGGGAACCAAAAACATTCAGTACTTC.